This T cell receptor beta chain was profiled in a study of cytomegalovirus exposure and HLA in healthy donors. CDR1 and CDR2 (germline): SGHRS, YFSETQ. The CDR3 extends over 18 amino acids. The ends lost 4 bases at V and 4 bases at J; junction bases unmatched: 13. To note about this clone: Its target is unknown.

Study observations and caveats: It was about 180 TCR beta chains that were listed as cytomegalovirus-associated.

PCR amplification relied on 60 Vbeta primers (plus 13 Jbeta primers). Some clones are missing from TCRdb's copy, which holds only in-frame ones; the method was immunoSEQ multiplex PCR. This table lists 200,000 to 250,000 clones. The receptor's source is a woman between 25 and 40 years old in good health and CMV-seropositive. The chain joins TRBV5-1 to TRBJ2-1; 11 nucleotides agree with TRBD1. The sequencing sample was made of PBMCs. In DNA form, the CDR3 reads TGCGCCAGCAGCCCGGGACAGGGGGTCTCTTTAAGGTACAATGAGCAGTTCTTC. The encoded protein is CASSPGQGVSLRYNEQFF.